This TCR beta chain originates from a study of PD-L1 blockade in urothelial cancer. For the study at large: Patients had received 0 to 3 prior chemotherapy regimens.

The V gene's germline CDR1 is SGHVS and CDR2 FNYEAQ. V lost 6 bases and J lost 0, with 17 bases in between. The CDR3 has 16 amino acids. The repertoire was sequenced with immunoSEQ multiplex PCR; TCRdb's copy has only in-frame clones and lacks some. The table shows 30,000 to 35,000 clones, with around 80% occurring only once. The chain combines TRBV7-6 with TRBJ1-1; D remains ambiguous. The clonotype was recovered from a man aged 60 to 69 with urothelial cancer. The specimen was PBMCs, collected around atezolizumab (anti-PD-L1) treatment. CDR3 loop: CASSSNPGLMNTEAFF. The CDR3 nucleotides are TGTGCCAGCAGTTCAAACCCGGGATTAATGAACACTGAAGCTTTCTTT.